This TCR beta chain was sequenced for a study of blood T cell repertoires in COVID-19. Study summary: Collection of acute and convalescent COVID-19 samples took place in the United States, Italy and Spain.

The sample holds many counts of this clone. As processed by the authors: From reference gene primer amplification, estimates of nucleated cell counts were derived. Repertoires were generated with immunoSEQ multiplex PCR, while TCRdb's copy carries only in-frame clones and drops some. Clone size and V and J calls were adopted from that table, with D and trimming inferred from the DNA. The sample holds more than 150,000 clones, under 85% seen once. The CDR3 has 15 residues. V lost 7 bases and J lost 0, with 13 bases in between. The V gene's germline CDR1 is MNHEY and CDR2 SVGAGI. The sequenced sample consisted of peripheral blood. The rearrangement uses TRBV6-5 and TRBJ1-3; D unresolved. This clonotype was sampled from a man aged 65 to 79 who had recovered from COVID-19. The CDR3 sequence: CASTDGGVSGNTIYF. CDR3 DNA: TGTGCCAGCACCGACGGCGGGGTCTCTGGAAACACCATATATTTT.